This section outlines one TCR beta chain sequence together with its context. This sample stems from a study of cytomegalovirus exposure and HLA in healthy donors. The study ran its PCR with 60 Vbeta and 13 Jbeta primers. Clones were read by immunoSEQ multiplex PCR, and TCRdb kept only the in-frame ones, dropping some. The repertoire holds around 110,000 clones, with 75% to 90% as singletons. Unmatched junction bases numbered 4, after V lost 3 bases and J lost 0 bases. This CDR3 is built from 15 residues. Germline loops: CDR1 SGHTA, CDR2 FQGNSA. The TCR comes from a man aged 30-40 years in good health and CMV-seronegative. The V and J genes are TRBV7-2 and TRBJ1-2; TRBD1 aligns across 7 bases. Sequenced input: PBMCs. The CDR3 DNA reads as TGTGCCAGCAGCTTCGACAGGGAAGCTAACTATGGCTACACCTTC. It is translated as CASSFDREANYGYTF. Complete variable domain (other parts from reference TRBV7-2 and TRBJ1-2): GAGVSQSPSNKVTEKGKDVELRCDPISGHTALYWYRQSLGQGLEFLIYFQGNSAPDKSGLPSDRFSAERTGGSVSTLTIQRTQQEDSAVYLCASSFDREANYGYTFGSGTRLTVV.